These 27 T cell receptor beta chains originate from one sample sequenced in a study of OX40 agonist ivuxolimab in advanced cancers. Some clones are missing from TCRdb's copy, which holds only in-frame ones; the method was immunoSEQ multiplex PCR. The top ten hold approximately 1.3% of the sample, which has approximately 70,000 clones, approximately 86% seen once. This sample comprised CD4+ or CD8+ T cells sorted from blood, obtained in a trial of the OX40 agonist ivuxolimab. These receptors were taken from an adult with an advanced solid tumor such as melanoma, head and neck, liver or kidney cancer.

This chain connects TRBV21-1 to TRBJ2-1. TRBV21-1 is marked as a pseudogene. The CDR3 runs 15 residues. The CDR3 region has the DNA TGTGCCAGCAGCAAAATCGGCCGTAGATACAATGAGCAGTTCTTC. Amino acids: CASSKIGRRYNEQFF.

The chain uses TRBV7-8 and TRBJ1-3; D possibly corresponds to TRBD1 (6 bases). Deletions cut 5 bases from V and 0 bases from J, with 8 bases between. Germline lookup yields CDR1 SGHVS and CDR2 FQNEAQ. The CDR3 sequence is 14 residues long. This chain's CDR3 is CASSPRGSGNTIYF. CDR3 coding DNA: TGTGCCAGCAGCCCCAGGGGCTCTGGAAACACCATATATTTT.

The chain has TRBV14 and TRBJ1-2; D gene uncertain. CDR3 length equals 14 residues. Germline CDR1 SGHDN, CDR2 FVKESK. The V end lost 1 base, the J end lost 4 bases, and 10 bases lay between the germline ends. CDR3 region: CASSQARVGYGYTF. CDR3 DNA sequence: TGTGCCAGCAGCCAAGCCCGGGTGGGCTATGGCTACACCTTC.

The rearrangement links TRBV29-1 to TRBJ2-1; D gene uncertain. V lost 1 base to trimming and J lost 13 bases, with 8 bases between them. CDR3 length: 10 amino acids. The germline V gene has CDR1 SQVTM and CDR2 ANQGSEA. The CDR3 loop is CSVEAGAQFF. The CDR3 DNA reads as TGCAGCGTTGAAGCGGGCGCTCAGTTCTTC.

The rearrangement joins TRBV19 to TRBJ2-5; 9 bases align to TRBD1. V lost 3 bases and J lost 5; bases outside the gene matches: 7. This CDR3 has 15 residues. Germline lookup yields CDR1 LNHDA and CDR2 SQIVND (reference sequence). The CDR3 protein is CASSIGTGRDETQYF. In nucleotides, the CDR3 is TGTGCCAGTAGTATTGGGACAGGGCGGGACGAGACCCAGTACTTC.

This clone has only one observation. This rearrangement joins TRBV28 to TRBJ1-1; D unclear. The germline gives CDR1 MDHEN, CDR2 SYDVKM. The CDR3 has 13 amino acids. The ends were cut back, 4 bases at V and 11 bases at J, with 17 bases in the middle. The CDR3 protein is CASSYSGVPRAFF. The CDR3 nucleotides are TGTGCCAGCAGTTACTCGGGCGTACCGAGGGCTTTCTTT.

V and J are TRBV6-5 and TRBJ1-2, with D maybe TRBD1 (5 bases). V gave up 0 bases and J gave up 8 bases, with 13 bases separating them. Germline values: CDR1 MNHEY, CDR2 SVGAGI. The CDR3 runs 14 residues. The CDR3 DNA sequence: TGTGCCAGCAGTTACTCGGGGGTCCCTTCCGGCTACACCTTC. The encoded protein is CASSYSGVPSGYTF.

The rearrangement uses TRBV5-4 and TRBJ1-1, with TRBD1 matching over 11 bases. V was clipped by 4 bases and J by 11 bases; unmatched bases: 10. Germline CDR1 SGHNT, CDR2 YYREEE (reference sequence). This CDR3 region has 14 residues. The CDR3 protein is CASSPARDRGRAFF. The CDR3 DNA reads as TGTGCCAGCAGCCCGGCACGGGACAGGGGGAGGGCTTTCTTT.

This clone was observed a single time. V gene TRBV10-3 combines with J gene TRBJ1-2; D not resolved. V shed 8 bases and J shed 2 bases, with 12 bases lying between them. This CDR3 is built from 13 residues. Germline CDR1 reads ENHRY; CDR2 reads SYGVKD. CDR3 in amino acids: CAIRLEQNYGYTF. The CDR3 DNA follows: TGTGCCATCCGTCTGGAACAAAACTATGGCTACACCTTC.

The chain links TRBV7-3 to TRBJ2-5; 8 bases are a match to TRBD2. V was clipped by 2 bases and J by 5 bases; unmatched bases: 4. The length of the CDR3 is 14 residues. CDR1 is SGHTA, CDR2 FQGTGA, per germline. In DNA form, the CDR3 reads TGTGCCAGCAGCTTACGGGGGGGCGCTGAGACCCAGTACTTC. This sequence encodes CASSLRGGAETQYF.

The chain links TRBV19 to TRBJ1-2; D is unclear. The V gene's germline CDR1 is LNHDA and CDR2 SQIVND (reference sequence). This CDR3 has 12 residues. The V gene lost 5 bases and the J gene lost 8 bases, with 12 bases spanning the gap. The CDR3 region is CASSPGRIGYTF. The CDR3 DNA sequence: TGTGCCAGTAGTCCGGGCCGGATCGGCTACACCTTC.

The chain combines TRBV6-1 with TRBJ2-2; TRBD1 matches at 9 bases. Germline trimming cut 6 bases from V and 6 bases from J; bases unmatched to any gene: 8. There are 15 residues in the CDR3. The germline V gene has CDR1 MNHNS and CDR2 SASEGT. The DNA for the CDR3 is TGTGCCAGCAGAGTTACGGACAGGGGTGCCGGGGAGCTGTTTTTT. Protein: CASRVTDRGAGELFF.

Only one count was recorded for this clone. The CDR3 protein is CASSVGTGEKLFF. The CDR3 DNA reads as TGTGCCAGCAGCGTAGGTACGGGAGAAAAACTGTTTTTT. The rearrangement uses TRBV9 and TRBJ1-4; D not resolved. V lost 0 bases and J 8 bases, leaving 8 bases between the germline ends. The germline gives CDR1 SGDLS, CDR2 YYNGEE. The CDR3 contains 13 residues.

The chain couples TRBV4-1 to TRBJ2-7, with TRBD2 matching over 7 bases. The ends lost 0 bases at V and 13 bases at J; junction bases unmatched: 12. The germline V gene has CDR1 MGHRA and CDR2 YSYEKL. CDR3 length equals 14 residues. CDR3 in amino acids: CASSQEERVLATYF. As DNA, the CDR3 is TGCGCCAGCAGCCAAGAAGAACGAGTACTAGCGACTTACTTC.

J is TRBJ1-1 and V is TRBV30, with a tentative D call TRBD1 (6 bases). The germline V gene has CDR1 GTSNPN and CDR2 SVGIG (reference sequence). With 3 bases removed from V and 3 bases from J, the gap between germline ends came to 20 bases. CDR3 length equals 16 residues. The CDR3 bases are TGTGCCTGGAGGGGGAGGGACACTCAGTGGTACACTGAAGCTTTCTTT. The encoded protein is CAWRGRDTQWYTEAFF.

The CDR3 DNA is TGTGCCAGCAGCTCGGGGCGGGGGGCAGATACGCAGTATTTT. This translates into CASSSGRGADTQYF. The chain has TRBV5-8 and TRBJ2-3; 8 bases match TRBD2. After removal of 3 bases from V and 4 bases from J, the junction contained 4 bases not matched to a gene. Looked up from germline, CDR1 is SGHTS and CDR2 is YDEGEE. The CDR3 consists of 14 residues.

The chain combines TRBV7-9 with TRBJ1-2, with D hard to call. The V gene's germline CDR1 is SEHNR and CDR2 FQNEAQ (reference sequence). Trimming removed 0 bases at V and 7 bases at J, with 18 bases between. The CDR3 covers 16 residues. Here the CDR3 DNA reads TGTGCCAGCAGCTTAGCAATGGCAGGTGGATCGGGTGGCTACACCTTC. Protein product: CASSLAMAGGSGGYTF. Full variable domain (missing parts from reference TRBV7-9 and TRBJ1-2): DTGVSQNPRHKITKRGQNVTFRCDPISEHNRLYWYRQTLGQGPEFLTYFQNEAQLEKSRLLSDRFSAERPKGSFSTLEIQRTEQGDSAMYLCASSLAMAGGSGGYTFGSGTRLTVV.

V is TRBV27 and J is TRBJ2-7; 10 bases map to TRBD1. There are 15 residues in the CDR3. Germline-derived CDR1 and CDR2 are MNHEY and SMNVEV (reference sequence). V was pared by 4 bases and J by 2 bases, with 5 bases of the junction left unmatched. In DNA, the CDR3 is TGTGCCAGCAGTTCCGTTGGGACAGGGGCCTACGAGCAGTACTTC. Translated: CASSSVGTGAYEQYF.

V is TRBV6-5 and J is TRBJ2-6; D is ambiguous. Trimming cost V 5 bases and J 0 bases, with 8 bases left between them. In germline, CDR1 is MNHEY, CDR2 SVGAGI. This CDR3 region has 15 residues. The CDR3 DNA is TGTGCCAGCAGTCACGGAAGCTCTGGGGCCAACGTCCTGACTTTC. Protein: CASSHGSSGANVLTF.

A single count supports this clone. The J gene is TRBJ1-1, the V gene TRBV2, with 9 bases fitting TRBD1. Germline V gene sequence: CDR1 SNHLY, CDR2 FYNNEI. The CDR3 is made up of 16 amino acids. V was clipped by 4 bases and J by 0 bases; unmatched bases: 6. Here the CDR3 DNA reads TGTGCCAGCAGTGGCGAGGACAGGGGATTGAACACTGAAGCTTTCTTT. Protein product: CASSGEDRGLNTEAFF.

This clone was found a few times. The gene calls are TRBV19 and TRBJ2-5; 12 positions match TRBD2. Germline V gene lookup returns CDR1 LNHDA and CDR2 SQIVND (reference sequence). This CDR3 contains 14 residues. V shed 4 bases and J 9 bases; nucleotides not matched to a gene: 6. In DNA form, the CDR3 reads TGTGCCAGTAGTAATCCCCCTAGCGGGAGGGCCCAGTACTTC. Amino acids: CASSNPPSGRAQYF. Full variable domain (outside the CDR3, taken from reference TRBV19 and TRBJ2-5): DGGITQSPKYLFRKEGQNVTLSCEQNLNHDAMYWYRQDPGQGLRLIYYSQIVNDFQKGDIAEGYSVSREKKESFPLTVTSAQKNPTAFYLCASSNPPSGRAQYFGPGTRLLVL.

This chain joins TRBV5-5 and TRBJ1-1, with D unclear. V was shortened by 4 bases and J by 5 bases, with 18 bases between the two germline ends. The CDR3 contains 15 residues. Looked up from germline, CDR1 is SGHKS and CDR2 is YYEKEE (reference sequence). The CDR3 is CASSPQRPLGTEAFF. DNA for the CDR3: TGTGCCAGCAGCCCCCAGCGGCCCCTGGGGACTGAAGCTTTCTTT.

V usage is TRBV9 and J usage is TRBJ1-4; TRBD1 is a possible D gene (6 bases). This CDR3 is 15 amino acids long. Between the trimmed V and J ends, which lost 2 bases and 5 bases, there was a span of 13 bases. The V gene's germline CDR1 is SGDLS and CDR2 YYNGEE. This chain's CDR3 is CASSVLGGINEKLFF. In DNA, the CDR3 is TGTGCCAGCAGCGTCCTCGGGGGCATAAATGAAAAACTGTTTTTT.

The chain is built from TRBV18 and TRBJ1-1; 7 bases are shared with TRBD1. The CDR3 totals 14 residues. The V gene end was trimmed by 3 bases and the J gene end by 6 bases; junction bases not matched to a gene: 7. Germline V CDR1 and CDR2: KGHSH, LQKENI. As DNA, the CDR3 is TGTGCCAGCTCACCGAGTCAGGGGGGGTCTGAAGCTTTCTTT. Residues: CASSPSQGGSEAFF.

In its sample, this clone was seen once. The chain carries TRBV5-1 and TRBJ2-5, with D perhaps given as TRBD1 or TRBD2 (5 bases each). CDR1 and CDR2 from the germline V gene are SGHRS and YFSETQ. V lost 0 bases and J lost 5, with 14 bases in between. The CDR3 consists of 15 residues. CDR3 bases: TGCGCCAGCAGCTTGGCGGGACGTTCGTTCGAGACCCAGTACTTC. Protein sequence: CASSLAGRSFETQYF.

This clone appeared a single time. V is TRBV5-1 and J is TRBJ2-3; TRBD1 agrees at 7 bases. The ends lost 7 bases at V and 1 base at J; junction bases unmatched: 6. The CDR3 runs 14 residues. In germline, CDR1 is SGHRS, CDR2 YFSETQ. The CDR3 loop is CASRTGAGTDTQYF. In nucleotides, the CDR3 is TGCGCCAGCCGGACAGGTGCCGGCACAGATACGCAGTATTTT.

This clone was recorded once. The chain links TRBV6-9 to TRBJ1-3, with a tentative D call TRBD1 (6 bases). Trimming stripped 4 bases from V and 1 base from J, with 11 bases between. CDR1 MNHGY and CDR2 SVAAGI come from the germline V gene. This CDR3 contains 15 residues. Here the CDR3 reads CASSFARGSGNTIYF. The DNA of the CDR3 is TGTGCCAGCAGTTTCGCCAGGGGTTCTGGAAACACCATATATTTT.